This is a list of T cell receptor beta chains from one sample in a study of PD-1 blockade in classical Hodgkin lymphoma. Sequencing was performed with immunoSEQ multiplex PCR; in TCRdb, only in-frame clones are kept and a portion is missing. This sample has tens of thousands of clones, with about 91% found just once. This specimen was peripheral blood mononuclear cells (PBMCs), taken before the second cycle of nivolumab. The receptors were sampled from a human donor with classical Hodgkin lymphoma. CDR3s include the opening cysteine and the closing phenylalanine or tryptophan. Fields, in order: V gene, J gene, CDR3 protein.

v_call: TRBV6-5; j_call: TRBJ2-5; cdr3_aa: CASRQGDRASTQYF
v_call: TRBV5-1; j_call: TRBJ2-5; cdr3_aa: CASSLGKGAKETQYF
v_call: TRBV4-1; j_call: TRBJ2-1; cdr3_aa: CASSPGLASNEQFF
v_call: TRBV2; j_call: TRBJ2-7; cdr3_aa: CASSADRRYEQYF
v_call: TRBV7-8; j_call: TRBJ2-7; cdr3_aa: CASSSSQTTGQYF
v_call: TRBV13; j_call: TRBJ2-2; cdr3_aa: CASSFRVGRNTGELFF
v_call: TRBV7-6; j_call: TRBJ2-2; cdr3_aa: CASSLGTSRIGELFF
v_call: TRBV27; j_call: TRBJ1-2; cdr3_aa: CASSSSLLGNYGYTF
v_call: TRBV5-1; j_call: TRBJ2-2; cdr3_aa: CASSLATGTTGELFF
v_call: TRBV4-2; j_call: TRBJ2-5; cdr3_aa: CASSQATGGLAGASYQETQYF
v_call: TRBV27; j_call: TRBJ1-1; cdr3_aa: CASSPVTRGTEAFF
v_call: TRBV7-2; j_call: TRBJ1-4; cdr3_aa: CASSGQGSGNEKLFF
v_call: TRBV18; j_call: TRBJ2-1; cdr3_aa: CASSPDGLAPVNEQFF
v_call: TRBV5-1; j_call: TRBJ2-7; cdr3_aa: CASSRTGAYEQYF
v_call: TRBV6-5; j_call: TRBJ2-1; cdr3_aa: CASSPGGYEQFF